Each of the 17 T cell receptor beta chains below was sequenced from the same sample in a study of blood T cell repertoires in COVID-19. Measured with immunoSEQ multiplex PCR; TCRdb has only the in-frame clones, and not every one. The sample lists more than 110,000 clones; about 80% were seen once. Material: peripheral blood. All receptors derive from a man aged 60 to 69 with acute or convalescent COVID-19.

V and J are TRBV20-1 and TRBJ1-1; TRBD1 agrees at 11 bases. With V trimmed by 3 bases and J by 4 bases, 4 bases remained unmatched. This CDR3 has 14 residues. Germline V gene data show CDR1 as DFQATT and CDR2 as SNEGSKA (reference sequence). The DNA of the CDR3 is TGCAGTGCTAGTGGAGGGACAGGGGGCACTGAAGCTTTCTTT. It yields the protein CSASGGTGGTEAFF.

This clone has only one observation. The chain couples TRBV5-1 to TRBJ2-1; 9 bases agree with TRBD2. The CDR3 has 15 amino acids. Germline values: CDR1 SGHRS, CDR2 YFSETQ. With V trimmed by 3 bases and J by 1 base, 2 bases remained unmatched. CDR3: CASSSTSGSYNEQFF. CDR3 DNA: TGCGCCAGCAGCTCCACTAGCGGGTCCTACAATGAGCAGTTCTTC.

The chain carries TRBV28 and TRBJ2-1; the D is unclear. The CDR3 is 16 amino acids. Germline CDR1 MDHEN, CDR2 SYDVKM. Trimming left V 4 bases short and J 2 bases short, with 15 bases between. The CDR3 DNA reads TGTGCCAGCAGTTCCCCTTCTCTGAACACCTACAATGAGCAGTTCTTC. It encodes CASSSPSLNTYNEQFF.

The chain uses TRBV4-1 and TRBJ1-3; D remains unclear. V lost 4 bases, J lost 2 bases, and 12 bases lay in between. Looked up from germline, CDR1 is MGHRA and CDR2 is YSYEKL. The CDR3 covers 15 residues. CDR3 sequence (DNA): TGCGCCAGCAGCCTTGTTCGGGATGCTGGAAACACCATATATTTT. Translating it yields CASSLVRDAGNTIYF.

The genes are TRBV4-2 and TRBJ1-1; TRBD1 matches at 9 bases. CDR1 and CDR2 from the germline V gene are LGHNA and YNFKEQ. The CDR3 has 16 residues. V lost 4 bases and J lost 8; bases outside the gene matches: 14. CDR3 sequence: CASSPALTGGTAEAFF. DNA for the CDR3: TGTGCCAGCAGCCCAGCGCTCACAGGGGGCACGGCAGAAGCTTTCTTT.

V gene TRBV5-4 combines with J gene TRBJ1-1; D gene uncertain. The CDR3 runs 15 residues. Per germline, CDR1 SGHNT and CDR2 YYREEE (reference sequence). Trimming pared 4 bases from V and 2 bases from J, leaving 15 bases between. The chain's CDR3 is CASSPEAVINTEAFF. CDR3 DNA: TGTGCCAGCAGCCCCGAGGCAGTAATTAACACTGAAGCTTTCTTT. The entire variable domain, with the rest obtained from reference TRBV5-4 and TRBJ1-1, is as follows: ETGVTQSPTHLIKTRGQQVTLRCSSQSGHNTVSWYQQALGQGPQFIFQYYREEENGRGNFPPRFSGLQFPNYSSELNVNALELDDSALYLCASSPEAVINTEAFFGQGTRLTVV.

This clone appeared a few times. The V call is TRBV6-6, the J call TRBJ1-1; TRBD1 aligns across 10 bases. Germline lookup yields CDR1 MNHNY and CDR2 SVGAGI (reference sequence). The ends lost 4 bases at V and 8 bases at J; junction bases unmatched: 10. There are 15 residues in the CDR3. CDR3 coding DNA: TGTGCCAGCAGTTCCGGACAGGGGGTCTCGGTGGAAGCTTTCTTT. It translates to CASSSGQGVSVEAFF.

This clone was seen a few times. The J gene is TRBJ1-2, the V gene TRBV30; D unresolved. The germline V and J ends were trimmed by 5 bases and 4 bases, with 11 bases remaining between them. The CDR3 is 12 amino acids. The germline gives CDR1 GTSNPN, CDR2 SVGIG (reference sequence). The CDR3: CAWAESPYGYTF. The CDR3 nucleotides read TGTGCCTGGGCAGAAAGTCCCTATGGCTACACCTTC.

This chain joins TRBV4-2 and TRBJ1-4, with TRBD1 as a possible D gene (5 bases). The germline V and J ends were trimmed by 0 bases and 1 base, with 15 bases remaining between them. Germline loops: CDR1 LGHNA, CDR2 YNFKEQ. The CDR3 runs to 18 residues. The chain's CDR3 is CASSQETTKRGTNEKLFF. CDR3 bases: TGTGCCAGCAGCCAAGAAACAACCAAAAGGGGAACTAATGAAAAACTGTTTTTT.

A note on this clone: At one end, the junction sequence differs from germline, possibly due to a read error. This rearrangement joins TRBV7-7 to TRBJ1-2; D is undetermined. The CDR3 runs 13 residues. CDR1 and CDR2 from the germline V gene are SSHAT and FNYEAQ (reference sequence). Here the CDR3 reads CASSFPANYGYTF. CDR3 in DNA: TGTGCTAGCAGCTTCCCGGCTAACTATGGCTACACCTTC.

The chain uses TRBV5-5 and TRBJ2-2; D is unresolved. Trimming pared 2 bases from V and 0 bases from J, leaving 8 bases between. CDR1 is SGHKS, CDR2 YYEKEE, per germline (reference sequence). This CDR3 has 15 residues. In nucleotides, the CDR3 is TGTGCCAGCAGCTTTTCGGTCCCGAACACCGGGGAGCTGTTTTTT. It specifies CASSFSVPNTGELFF.

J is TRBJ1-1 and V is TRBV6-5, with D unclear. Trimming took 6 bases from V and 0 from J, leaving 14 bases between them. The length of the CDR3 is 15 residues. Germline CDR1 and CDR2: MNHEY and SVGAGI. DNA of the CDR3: TGTGCCAGCAGCCGCCCGCGCCTCATGAACACTGAAGCTTTCTTT. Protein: CASSRPRLMNTEAFF.

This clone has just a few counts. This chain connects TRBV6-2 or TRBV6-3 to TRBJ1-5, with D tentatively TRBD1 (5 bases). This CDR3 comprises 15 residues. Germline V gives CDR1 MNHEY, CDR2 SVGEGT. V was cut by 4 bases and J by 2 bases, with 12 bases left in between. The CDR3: CASSFGGSRNQPQHF. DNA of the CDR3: TGTGCCAGCAGTTTTGGGGGGAGCCGCAATCAGCCCCAGCATTTT.

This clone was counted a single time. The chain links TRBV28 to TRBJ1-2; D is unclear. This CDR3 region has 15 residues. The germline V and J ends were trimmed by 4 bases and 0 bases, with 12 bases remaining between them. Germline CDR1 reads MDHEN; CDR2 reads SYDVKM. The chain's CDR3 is CASSSSTAANYGYTF. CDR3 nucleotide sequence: TGTGCCAGCAGTTCCTCCACAGCTGCTAACTATGGCTACACCTTC.

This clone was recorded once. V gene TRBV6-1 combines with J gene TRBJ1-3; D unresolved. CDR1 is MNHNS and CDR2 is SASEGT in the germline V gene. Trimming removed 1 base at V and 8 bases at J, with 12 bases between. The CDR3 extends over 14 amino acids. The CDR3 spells CASSEVGLLDTIYF. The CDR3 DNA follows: TGTGCCAGCAGTGAAGTAGGACTATTGGACACCATATATTTT.

CDR3 sequence: CSASREAAYNEQFF. The DNA for the CDR3 is TGCAGTGCTAGTCGGGAGGCGGCCTACAATGAGCAGTTCTTC. J is TRBJ2-1 and V is TRBV20-1; TRBD2 matches at 7 bases. The CDR3 contains 14 residues. Germline V lookup: CDR1 DFQATT, CDR2 SNEGSKA (reference sequence). Trimming cost V 3 bases and J 2 bases; bases outside gene matches: 4.

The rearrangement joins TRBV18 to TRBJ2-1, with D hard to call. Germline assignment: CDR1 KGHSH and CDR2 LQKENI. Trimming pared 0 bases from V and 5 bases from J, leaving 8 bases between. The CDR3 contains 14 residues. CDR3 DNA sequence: TGTGCCAGCTCACCACCGGTCACAAACAATGAGCAGTTCTTC. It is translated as CASSPPVTNNEQFF. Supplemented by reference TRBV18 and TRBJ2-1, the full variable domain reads NAGVMQNPRHLVRRRGQEARLRCSPMKGHSHVYWYRQLPEEGLKFMVYLQKENIIDESGMPKERFSAEFPKEGPSILRIQQVVRGDSAAYFCASSPPVTNNEQFFGPGTRLTVL.